Sequencing of this TCR beta chain was carried out in a study of beta chain features in type 1 diabetes. Across the study: Regarding age, gender and cell yields, patients proved similar to healthy donors.

Study-level points and caveats: Junctions at VDJ sites from type 1 diabetes patients had fewer insertions and more deletions. There was a possibility that cDNA sequencing over-represented cells with high TCR expression. Shorter TCRB CDR3s, moderately but significantly so, were found in Type 1 diabetes patients in all four CD4+ subsets.

The sequenced template was cDNA made from the entire isolated RNA. The method was immunoSEQ multiplex PCR; TCRdb's version includes in-frame clones alone and lacks a portion of them. Of under 300,000 clones listed, over 11% were seen once; the top ten hold approximately 0.021%. The trim removed 5 bases at V and 2 bases at J, leaving 7 bases unmatched. The CDR3 totals 16 residues. Germline CDR1 is SEHNR and CDR2 is FQNEAQ (reference sequence). The table lists this clone with a few counts. Its antigen remains unknown. The clonotype was recovered from a man aged 30 to 45 with type 1 diabetes. Sequenced input: naive CD4+ T cells from blood. The chain uses TRBV7-9 and TRBJ2-1; 9 bases agree with TRBD2. CDR3 protein: CASSHAGGRAYNEQFF. The DNA for the CDR3 is TGTGCCAGCAGCCACGCCGGCGGGAGGGCCTACAATGAGCAGTTCTTC.